This T cell receptor (beta chain) stems from a study of T cell responses to AZD1222 COVID-19 vaccine. Germline V gene data show CDR1 as MDHEN and CDR2 as SYDVKM. V was trimmed by 6 bases and J by 8 bases, leaving 10 bases between them. This CDR3 has 12 amino acids. The assay was immunoSEQ multiplex PCR, and TCRdb's table has in-frame clones only and misses some. The profile shows about 110,000 clones, more than 70% of them singletons. Broader study findings: Spike-wide coverage was observed for vaccine-associated CD4 TCRs, with dominant responses at 160-218 and 743-854.

To note about this clone: Its antigen is undetermined.

Sequenced material: peripheral blood, taken on day 0 of AZD1222 vaccination. The V gene is TRBV28, the J gene TRBJ1-4; D remains ambiguous. The TCR sequence derives from an adult in good health. The CDR3 region has the DNA TGTGCCAGCAGACCCAGTTCGGAAAAACTGTTTTTT. Residues: CASRPSSEKLFF.